Listed here are 2 T cell receptor beta chains from one sample, sequenced in a study of long-term antiretroviral therapy in people with HIV. Sequencing used immunoSEQ v3.0 at survey level. Libraries were prepared by immunoSEQ multiplex PCR; TCRdb keeps only in-frame clonotypes and omits some of them. The sample contains about 33,000 clones, about three quarters of which appear only once. The source was unsorted PBMCs, collected 2 years after starting antiretroviral therapy. Every receptor here comes from a woman between 45 and 65 years old with HIV.

The V gene is TRBV18, the J gene TRBJ1-4; weak D call: TRBD1 (6 bases). Germline CDR1 KGHSH, CDR2 LQKENI. The CDR3 runs to 15 residues. V gave up 5 bases and J gave up 7 bases, with 17 bases separating them. CDR3 in amino acids: CASSYREGPGEKLFF. The CDR3, as DNA: TGTGCCAGCTCATACAGGGAGGGGCCGGGTGAAAAACTGTTTTTT.

The table lists this clone with a few counts. This sample includes further DNA sequences coding for the same CDR3. The chain couples TRBV7-2 to TRBJ1-5, with D possibly being TRBD1 (5 bases). This CDR3 has 15 residues. The germline V and J ends were trimmed by 1 base and 4 bases, with 11 bases remaining between them. Germline assignment: CDR1 SGHTA and CDR2 FQGNSA. The CDR3 region is CASSLGQGLNQPQHF. CDR3 coding DNA: TGTGCCAGCAGCTTAGGTCAGGGCCTTAATCAGCCCCAGCATTTT.